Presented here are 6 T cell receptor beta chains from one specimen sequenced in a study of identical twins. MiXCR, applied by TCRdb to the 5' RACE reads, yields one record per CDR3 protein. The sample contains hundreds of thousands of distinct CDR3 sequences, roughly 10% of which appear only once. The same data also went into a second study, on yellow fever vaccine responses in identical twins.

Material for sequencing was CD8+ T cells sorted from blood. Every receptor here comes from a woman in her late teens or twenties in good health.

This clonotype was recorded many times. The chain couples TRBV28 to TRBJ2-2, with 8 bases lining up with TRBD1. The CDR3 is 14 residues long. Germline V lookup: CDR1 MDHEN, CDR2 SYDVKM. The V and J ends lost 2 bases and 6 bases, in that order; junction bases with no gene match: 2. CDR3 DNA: TGTGCCAGCAGTTTAGACAGGGGCGCCGGGGAGCTGTTTTTT. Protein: CASSLDRGAGELFF.

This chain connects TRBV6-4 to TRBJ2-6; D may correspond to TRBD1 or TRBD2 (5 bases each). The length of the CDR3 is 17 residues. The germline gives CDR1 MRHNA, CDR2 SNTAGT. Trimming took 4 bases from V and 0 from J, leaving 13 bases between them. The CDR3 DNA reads TGTGCCAGCAGTGGGGGGACGGAAAGCTCTGGGGCCAACGTCCTGACTTTC. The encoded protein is CASSGGTESSGANVLTF.

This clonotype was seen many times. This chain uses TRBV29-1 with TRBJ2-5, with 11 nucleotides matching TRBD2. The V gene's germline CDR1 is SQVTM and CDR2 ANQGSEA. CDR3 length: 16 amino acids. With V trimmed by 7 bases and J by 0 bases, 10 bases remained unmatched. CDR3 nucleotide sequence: TGCAGCGGTAATCCGGGACTAGCGGACCACCAAGAGACCCAGTACTTC. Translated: CSGNPGLADHQETQYF.

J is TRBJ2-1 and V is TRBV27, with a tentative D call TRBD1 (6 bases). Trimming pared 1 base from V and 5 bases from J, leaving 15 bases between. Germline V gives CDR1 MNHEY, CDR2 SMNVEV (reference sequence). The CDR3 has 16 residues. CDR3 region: CASSLYPGVIDNEQFF. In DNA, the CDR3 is TGTGCCAGCAGTTTATATCCAGGGGTCATCGACAATGAGCAGTTCTTC.

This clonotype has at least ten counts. The CDR3 region has the DNA TGCGCCAGCAGCGGGGGCACTGAAGCTTTCTTT. Protein: CASSGGTEAFF. V usage is TRBV5-1 and J usage is TRBJ1-1; D is possibly TRBD1 (5 bases). The CDR3 covers 11 residues. Germline V gene data show CDR1 as SGHRS and CDR2 as YFSETQ. Trimming removed 4 bases at V and 4 bases at J, with 5 bases between.

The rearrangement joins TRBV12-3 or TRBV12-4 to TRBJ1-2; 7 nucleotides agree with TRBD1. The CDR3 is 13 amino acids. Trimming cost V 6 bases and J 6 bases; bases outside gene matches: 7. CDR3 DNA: TGTGCCAGCAGCAATGGACAGGTGCATGGCTACACCTTC. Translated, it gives CASSNGQVHGYTF.